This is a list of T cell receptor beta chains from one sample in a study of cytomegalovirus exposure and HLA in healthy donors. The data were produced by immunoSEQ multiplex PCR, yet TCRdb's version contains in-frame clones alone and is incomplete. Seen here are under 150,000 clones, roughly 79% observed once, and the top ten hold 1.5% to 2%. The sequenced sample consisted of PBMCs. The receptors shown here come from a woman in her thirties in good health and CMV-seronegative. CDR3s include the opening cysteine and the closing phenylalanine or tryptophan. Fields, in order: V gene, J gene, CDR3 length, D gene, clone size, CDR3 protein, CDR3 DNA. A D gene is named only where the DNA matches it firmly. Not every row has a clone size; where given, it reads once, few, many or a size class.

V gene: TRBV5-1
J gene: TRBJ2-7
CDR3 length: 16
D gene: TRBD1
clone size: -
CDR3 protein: CASSQRQGVRDYEQYF
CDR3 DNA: TGCGCCAGCAGCCAGAGACAGGGGGTTCGGGACTACGAGCAGTACTTC

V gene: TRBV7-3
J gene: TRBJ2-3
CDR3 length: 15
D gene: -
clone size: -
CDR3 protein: CASSLLNLRGDTQYF
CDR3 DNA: TGTGCCAGCAGCTTACTTAACCTCCGCGGAGATACGCAGTATTTT

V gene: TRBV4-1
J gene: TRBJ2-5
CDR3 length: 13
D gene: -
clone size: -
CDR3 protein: CASSPRAGETQYF
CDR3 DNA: TGCGCCAGCAGCCCTCGAGCCGGGGAGACCCAGTACTTC

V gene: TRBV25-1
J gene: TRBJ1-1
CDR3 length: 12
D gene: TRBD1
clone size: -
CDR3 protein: CASKWRGPEAFF
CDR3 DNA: TGTGCCAGCAAGTGGAGGGGGCCTGAAGCTTTCTTT

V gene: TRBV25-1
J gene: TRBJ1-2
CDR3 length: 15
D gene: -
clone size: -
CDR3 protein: CASSEFGNLRAGYTF
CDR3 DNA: TGTGCCAGCAGTGAATTCGGTAATTTGAGGGCTGGCTACACCTTC

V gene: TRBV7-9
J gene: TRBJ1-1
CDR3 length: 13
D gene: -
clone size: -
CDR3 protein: CASSPSLNTEAFF
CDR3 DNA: TGTGCCAGCAGCCCTTCGTTGAACACTGAAGCTTTCTTT

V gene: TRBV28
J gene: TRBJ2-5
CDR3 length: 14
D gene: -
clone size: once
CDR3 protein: CASSLGQFQETQYF
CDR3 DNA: TGTGCCAGCAGTTTGGGCCAGTTCCAAGAGACCCAGTACTTC

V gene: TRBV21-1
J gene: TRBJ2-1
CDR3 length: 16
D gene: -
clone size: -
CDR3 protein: CASSTPDRETYNEQFF
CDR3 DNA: TGTGCCAGCAGCACCCCGGACAGGGAAACCTACAATGAGCAGTTCTTC

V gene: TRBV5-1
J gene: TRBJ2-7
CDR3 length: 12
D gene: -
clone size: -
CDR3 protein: CASSLAQNERYF
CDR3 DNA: TGCGCCAGCAGCTTGGCCCAGAATGAGCGGTACTTC

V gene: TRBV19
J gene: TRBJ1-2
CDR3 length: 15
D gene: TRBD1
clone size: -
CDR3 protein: CASRNTGTGWYGYTF
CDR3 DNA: TGTGCCAGCCGAAACACCGGGACAGGGTGGTATGGCTACACCTTC

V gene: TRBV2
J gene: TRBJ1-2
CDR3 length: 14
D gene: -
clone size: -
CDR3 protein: CASSEQGGVDGYTF
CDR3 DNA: TGTGCCAGCAGTGAACAAGGGGGGGTGGATGGCTACACCTTC

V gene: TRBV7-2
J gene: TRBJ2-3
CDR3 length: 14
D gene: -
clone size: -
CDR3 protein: CASSSGQSTDTQYF
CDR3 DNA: TGTGCCAGCAGCTCCGGACAAAGCACAGATACGCAGTATTTT

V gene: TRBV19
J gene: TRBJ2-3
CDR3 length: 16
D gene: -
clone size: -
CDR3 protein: CASSIGHSSPTDTQYF
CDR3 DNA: TGTGCCAGTAGTATCGGTCATAGCAGTCCGACAGATACGCAGTATTTT